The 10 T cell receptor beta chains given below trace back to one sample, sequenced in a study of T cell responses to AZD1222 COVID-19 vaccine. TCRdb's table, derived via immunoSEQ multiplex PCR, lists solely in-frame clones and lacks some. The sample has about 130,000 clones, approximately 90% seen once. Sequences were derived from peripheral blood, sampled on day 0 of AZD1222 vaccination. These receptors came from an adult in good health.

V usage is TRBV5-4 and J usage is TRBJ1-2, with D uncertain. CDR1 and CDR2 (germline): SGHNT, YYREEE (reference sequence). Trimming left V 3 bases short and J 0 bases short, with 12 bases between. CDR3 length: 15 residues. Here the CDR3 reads CASSSGREANYGYTF. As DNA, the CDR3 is TGTGCCAGCAGCTCTGGACGGGAAGCTAACTATGGCTACACCTTC.

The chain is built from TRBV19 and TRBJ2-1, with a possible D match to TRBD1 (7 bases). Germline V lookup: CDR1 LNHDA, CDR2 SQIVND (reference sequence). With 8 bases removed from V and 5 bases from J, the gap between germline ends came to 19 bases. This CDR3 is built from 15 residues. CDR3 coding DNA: TGTGCCAGTTACTCCTTGTTCAGGGGGGACAATGAGCAGTTCTTC. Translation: CASYSLFRGDNEQFF.

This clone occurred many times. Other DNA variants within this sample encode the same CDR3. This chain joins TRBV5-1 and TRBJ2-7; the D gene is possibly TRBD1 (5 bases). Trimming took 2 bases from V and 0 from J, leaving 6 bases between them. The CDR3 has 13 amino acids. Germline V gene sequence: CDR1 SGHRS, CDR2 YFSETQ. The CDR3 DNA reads TGCGCCAGCAGCTTAAGGGGCTCCTACGAGCAGTACTTC. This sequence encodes CASSLRGSYEQYF.

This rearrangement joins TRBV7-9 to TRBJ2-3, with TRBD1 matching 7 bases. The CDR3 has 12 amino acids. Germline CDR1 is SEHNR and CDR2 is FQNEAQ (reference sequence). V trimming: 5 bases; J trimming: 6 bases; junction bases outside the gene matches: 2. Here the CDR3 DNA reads TGTGCCAGCAGCCTGACAGGGGATACGCAGTATTTT. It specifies CASSLTGDTQYF.

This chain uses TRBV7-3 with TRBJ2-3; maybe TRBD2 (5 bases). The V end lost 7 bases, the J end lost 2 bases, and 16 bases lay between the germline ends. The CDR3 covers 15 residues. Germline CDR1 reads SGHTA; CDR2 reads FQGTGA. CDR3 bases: TGTGCCAGCACCATGAACGGACTCTTCACAGATACGCAGTATTTT. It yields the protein CASTMNGLFTDTQYF.

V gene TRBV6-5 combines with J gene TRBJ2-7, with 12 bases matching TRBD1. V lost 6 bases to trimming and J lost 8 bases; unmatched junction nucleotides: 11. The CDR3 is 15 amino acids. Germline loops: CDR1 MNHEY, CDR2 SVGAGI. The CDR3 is CASSRAGQGAGKQYF. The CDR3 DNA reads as TGTGCCAGCAGCCGGGCGGGACAGGGGGCAGGAAAGCAGTACTTC.

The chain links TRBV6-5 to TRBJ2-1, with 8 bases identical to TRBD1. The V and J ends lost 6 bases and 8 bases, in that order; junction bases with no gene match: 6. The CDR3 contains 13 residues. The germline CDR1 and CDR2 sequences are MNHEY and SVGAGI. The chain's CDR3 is CASSDRGQDEQFF. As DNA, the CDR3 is TGTGCCAGCAGCGACAGGGGCCAGGATGAGCAGTTCTTC.

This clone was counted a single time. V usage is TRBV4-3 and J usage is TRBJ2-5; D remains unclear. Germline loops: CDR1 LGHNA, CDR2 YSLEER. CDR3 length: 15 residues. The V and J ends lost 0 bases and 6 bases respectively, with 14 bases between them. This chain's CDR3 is CASSQDSQSEQTQYF. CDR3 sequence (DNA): TGCGCCAGCAGCCAAGATTCTCAATCGGAACAGACCCAGTACTTC.

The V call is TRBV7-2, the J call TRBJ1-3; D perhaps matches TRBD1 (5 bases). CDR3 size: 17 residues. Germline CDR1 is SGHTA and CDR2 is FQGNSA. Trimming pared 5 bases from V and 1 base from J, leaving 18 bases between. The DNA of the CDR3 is TGTGCCAGCAGCACTAGACAGTCCTTGGTGTCTGGAAACACCATATATTTT. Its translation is CASSTRQSLVSGNTIYF.

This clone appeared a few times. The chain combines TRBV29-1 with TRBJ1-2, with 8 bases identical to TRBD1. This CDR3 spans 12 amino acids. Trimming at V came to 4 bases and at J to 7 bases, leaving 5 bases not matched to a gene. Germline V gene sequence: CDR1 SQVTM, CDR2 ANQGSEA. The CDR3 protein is CSVGQGALGYTF. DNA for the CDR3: TGCAGCGTTGGGCAGGGGGCCCTTGGCTACACCTTC.